The subject of this entry is one T cell receptor (beta chain). What it recognizes is unknown. These data originate in a study of cytomegalovirus exposure and HLA in healthy donors. On the study more broadly: A later analysis reported the 90 to 150 validation repertoires used the same platform as the approximately 660 first-cohort repertoires.

The donors were part of the validation cohort, which consisted of roughly 110 subjects and was separate from the first cohort of about 720 subjects. Data came from immunoSEQ multiplex PCR; TCRdb stores just in-frame clones and leaves some out. This table has fewer than 100,000 clones, approximately 91% appearing once. Study results and limitations: Reported results showed that the classifier diagnosed cytomegalovirus status with high specificity and sensitivity.

Germline V lookup: CDR1 SQVTM, CDR2 ANQGSEA. The CDR3 has 11 residues. Between the trimmed V and J ends, which lost 7 bases and 3 bases, there was a span of 9 bases. The TCR comes from a young man in good health and CMV-seronegative. The source material was PBMCs. The chain carries TRBV29-1 and TRBJ1-2; perhaps TRBD1 as D (6 bases). CDR3 amino acids: CSDTGYYGYTF. The CDR3 DNA reads as TGCAGCGATACAGGGTACTATGGCTACACCTTC. The complete variable domain, with remaining parts taken from reference TRBV29-1 and TRBJ1-2, reads SAVISQKPSRDICQRGTSLTIQCQVDSQVTMMFWYRQQPGQSLTLIATANQGSEATYESGFVIDKFPISRPNLTFSTLTVSNMSPEDSSIYLCSDTGYYGYTFGSGTRLTVV.